A selection of T cell receptor beta chains follows, all from one sample in a study of cytomegalovirus exposure and HLA in healthy donors. Assay: immunoSEQ multiplex PCR; the TCRdb copy retains only in-frame clones and omits some. The data hold 150,000 to 200,000 clones, with roughly 80% observed a single time. Sequenced: PBMCs. The receptors come from a male donor in good health and CMV-seropositive. CDR3s include the opening cysteine and the closing phenylalanine or tryptophan. The D gene is left open where the match is weak. Clone size appears in some rows only: once, few, many, or a class for an expanded clone.

V gene	clone size	D gene	J gene	CDR3 DNA	CDR3 protein
TRBV29-1	NA	NA	TRBJ2-3	TGCAGCGTTGACATGAGTAGCACAGATACGCAGTATTTT	CSVDMSSTDTQYF
TRBV7-9	NA	TRBD2	TRBJ2-2	TGTGCCAGCAGCTCCGAGCGGGAGTACCCCACCGGGGAGCTGTTTTTT	CASSSEREYPTGELFF
TRBV6-5	NA	NA	TRBJ1-1	TGTGCCAGCAGTTACTCAGGGAGGAACACTGAAGCTTTCTTT	CASSYSGRNTEAFF
TRBV7-2	NA	NA	TRBJ1-3	TGTGCCAGCAGCTTTAACTCTGGAAACACCATATATTTT	CASSFNSGNTIYF
TRBV6-1	NA	NA	TRBJ2-7	TGTGCCAGCAGTGAATTTCGGCGGACTGTAGAGCAGTACTTC	CASSEFRRTVEQYF
TRBV11-2	NA	NA	TRBJ1-1	TGTGCCAGCAGCTTAGGATTTCGGGGAAACACTGAAGCTTTCTTT	CASSLGFRGNTEAFF
TRBV10-3	few	NA	TRBJ1-5	TGTGCCGCCGGGCGGACAGATGTATTTAGCAATCAGCCCCAGCATTTT	CAAGRTDVFSNQPQHF
TRBV10-3	NA	TRBD1	TRBJ2-6	TGTGCCATCACGGGACAGAATCTCTCTGGGGCCAACGTCCTGACTTTC	CAITGQNLSGANVLTF
TRBV30	NA	NA	TRBJ2-2	TGTGCCTGGATTCGGGTAACAACCGGGGAGCTGTTTTTT	CAWIRVTTGELFF
TRBV4-1	NA	TRBD2	TRBJ2-3	TGCGCCAGCAGCTGGCGCCTAGCGGGAGGTGAGAATACGCAGTATTTT	CASSWRLAGGENTQYF